This T cell receptor beta chain was retrieved from a study of tumour-infiltrating T cells in Burkitt lymphoma (TCRdb year 2020). Regarding the research as a whole: TCR repertoire data were correlated with clinical outcome; productive clonality predicted overall and progression-free survival, independent of established prognosticators including age at diagnosis.

The method behind the library was the immunoSEQ multiplex PCR assay. In its TCRdb copy, this immuneACCESS table keeps in-frame sequences only and misses some clones. Where compared with another copy, unresolved V genes explain less than half of these, and the others have no known cause. In this sample the table shows approximately 2,500 clones, about 90% of which occur a single time. The leading ten clones occupy approximately 19% of the sample. Concerning this clone: Its target antigen remains unknown. Base qualities are not provided; no much larger clone lies one nucleotide away.

There are 11 amino acids in the CDR3, from cysteine to phenylalanine inclusive. Only the CDR3 part of the read is kept: 33 bases, read in frame from the first base. The CDR1 and CDR2 encoded by the germline V gene are SNHLY and FYNNEI. At the junction V is shortened by 8 bases and J by 3 bases, with 5 bases in between. The chain is assembled from TRBV2 and TRBJ2-1, with the D segment identity uncertain. Material for sequencing was tumor tissue. This TCR was recovered from a human donor with diffuse large B-cell lymphoma. The DNA reads as follows: TGTGCCAGCCGGAACTACAATGAGCAGTTCTTC. It specifies CASRNYNEQFF.